The entry that follows covers one T cell receptor (beta chain) sequence. The data belong to a study of chemoradiotherapy in HPV16-positive cancers. V lost 2 bases and J 2 bases, leaving 4 bases between the germline ends. There are 12 residues in the CDR3. The germline V gene has CDR1 SGHTA and CDR2 FQGNSA. Sequenced by immunoSEQ multiplex PCR; TCRdb stores in-frame clones only, minus some. The table has under 35,000 clones, over 90% seen once. The sequence derives from a human donor with HPV-associated anogenital cancer. The sample consisted of blood, taken from a patient who underwent chemoradiotherapy. This chain connects TRBV7-2 to TRBJ2-7, with no clear D. The CDR3 coding sequence is TGTGCCAGCAGCTTACTGACCTACGAGCAGTACTTC. As protein: CASSLLTYEQYF.